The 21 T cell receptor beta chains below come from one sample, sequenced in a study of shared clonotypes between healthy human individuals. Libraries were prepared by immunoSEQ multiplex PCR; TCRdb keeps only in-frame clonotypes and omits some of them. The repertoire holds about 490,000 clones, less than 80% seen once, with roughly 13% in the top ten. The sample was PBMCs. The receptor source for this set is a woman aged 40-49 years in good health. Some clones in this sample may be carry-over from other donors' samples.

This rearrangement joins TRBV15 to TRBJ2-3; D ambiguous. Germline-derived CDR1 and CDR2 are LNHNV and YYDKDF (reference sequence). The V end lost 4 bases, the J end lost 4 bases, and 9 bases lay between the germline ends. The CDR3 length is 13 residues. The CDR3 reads CATSISVSDTQYF. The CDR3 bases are TGTGCCACCAGCATCAGCGTTTCAGATACGCAGTATTTT.

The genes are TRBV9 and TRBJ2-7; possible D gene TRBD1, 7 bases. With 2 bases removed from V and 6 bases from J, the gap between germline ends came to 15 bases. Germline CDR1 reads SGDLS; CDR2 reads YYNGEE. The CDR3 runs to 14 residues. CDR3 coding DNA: TGTGCCAGCAGCGTTTCCGGGACAGCGGGCGAGCAGTACTTC. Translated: CASSVSGTAGEQYF.

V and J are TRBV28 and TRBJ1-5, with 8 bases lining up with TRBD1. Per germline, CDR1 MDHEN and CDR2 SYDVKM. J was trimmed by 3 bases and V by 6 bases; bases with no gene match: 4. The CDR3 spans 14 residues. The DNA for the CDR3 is TGTGCCAGCAGCGCGACAGGGGACAATCAGCCCCAGCATTTT. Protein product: CASSATGDNQPQHF.

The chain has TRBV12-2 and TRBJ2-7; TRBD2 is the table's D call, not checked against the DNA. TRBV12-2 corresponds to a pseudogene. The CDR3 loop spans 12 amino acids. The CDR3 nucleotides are TGTGCAAGTCGAGAGACTTATTACGAGCAGTACTTC. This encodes CASRETYYEQYF.

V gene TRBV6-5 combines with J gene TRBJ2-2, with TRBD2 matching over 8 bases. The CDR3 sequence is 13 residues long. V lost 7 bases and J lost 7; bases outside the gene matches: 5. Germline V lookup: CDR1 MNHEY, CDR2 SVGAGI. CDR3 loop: CASKVGGGGELFF. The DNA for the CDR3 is TGTGCCAGCAAGGTCGGGGGGGGCGGGGAGCTGTTTTTT.

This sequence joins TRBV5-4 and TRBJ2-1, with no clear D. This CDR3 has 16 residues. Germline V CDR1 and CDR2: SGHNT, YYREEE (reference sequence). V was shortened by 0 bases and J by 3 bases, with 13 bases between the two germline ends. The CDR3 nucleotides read TGTGCCAGCAGCTTGGCCTCCGAACTCATCTACAATGAGCAGTTCTTC. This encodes CASSLASELIYNEQFF.

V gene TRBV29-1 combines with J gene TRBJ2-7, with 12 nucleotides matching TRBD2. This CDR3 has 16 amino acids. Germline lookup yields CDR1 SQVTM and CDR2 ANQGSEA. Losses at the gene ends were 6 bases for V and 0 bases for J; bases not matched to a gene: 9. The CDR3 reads CSVGGLAGKGSYEQYF. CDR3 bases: TGCAGCGTGGGAGGACTAGCGGGAAAGGGCTCCTACGAGCAGTACTTC.

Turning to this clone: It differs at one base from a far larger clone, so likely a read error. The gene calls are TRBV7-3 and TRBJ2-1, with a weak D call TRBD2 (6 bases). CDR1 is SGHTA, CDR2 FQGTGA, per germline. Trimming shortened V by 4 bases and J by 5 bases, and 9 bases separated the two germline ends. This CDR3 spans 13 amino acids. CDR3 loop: CASSSASDNEQFF. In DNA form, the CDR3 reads TGTGCCAGCAGCTCAGCTAGCGACAATGAGCAGTTCTTC.

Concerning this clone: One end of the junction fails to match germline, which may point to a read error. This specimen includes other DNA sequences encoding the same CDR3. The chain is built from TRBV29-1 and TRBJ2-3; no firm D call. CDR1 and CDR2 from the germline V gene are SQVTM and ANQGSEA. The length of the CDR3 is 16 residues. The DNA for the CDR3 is TGCAGCGTTGAAGTCCCCAGAAGCCTCCGCACAGATACACAGTATTTT. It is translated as CSVEVPRSLRTDTQYF.

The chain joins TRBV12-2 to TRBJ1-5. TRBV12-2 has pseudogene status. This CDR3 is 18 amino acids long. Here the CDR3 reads CASRLVPCGGGSNQPQHF. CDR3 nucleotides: TGTGCAAGTCGCTTAGTCCCCTGCGGCGGGGGGAGCAATCAGCCCCAGCATTTT.

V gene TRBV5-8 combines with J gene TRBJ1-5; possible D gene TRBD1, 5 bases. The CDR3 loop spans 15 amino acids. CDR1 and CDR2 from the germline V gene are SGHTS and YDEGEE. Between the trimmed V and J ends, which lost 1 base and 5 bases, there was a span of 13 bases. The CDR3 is CASSLIGGGYQPQHF. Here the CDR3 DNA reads TGTGCCAGCAGCTTGATCGGGGGGGGATATCAGCCCCAGCATTTT.

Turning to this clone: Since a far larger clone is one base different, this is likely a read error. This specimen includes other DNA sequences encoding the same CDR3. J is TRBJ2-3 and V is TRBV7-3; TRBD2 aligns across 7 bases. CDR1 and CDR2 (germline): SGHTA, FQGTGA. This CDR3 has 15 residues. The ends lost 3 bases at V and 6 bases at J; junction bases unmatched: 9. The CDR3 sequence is CASSFFSGPTDTQYF. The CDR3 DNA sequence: TGTGCCAGCAGCTTTTTTAGCGGGCCCACTGATACGCAGTATTTT.

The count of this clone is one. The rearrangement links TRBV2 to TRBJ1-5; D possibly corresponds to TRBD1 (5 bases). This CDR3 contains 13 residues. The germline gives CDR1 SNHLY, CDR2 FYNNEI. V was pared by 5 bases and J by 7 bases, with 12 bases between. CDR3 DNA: TGTGCCAGCAGTTTGGGGGGGGAGCAGCCCCAGCATTTT. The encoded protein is CASSLGGEQPQHF.

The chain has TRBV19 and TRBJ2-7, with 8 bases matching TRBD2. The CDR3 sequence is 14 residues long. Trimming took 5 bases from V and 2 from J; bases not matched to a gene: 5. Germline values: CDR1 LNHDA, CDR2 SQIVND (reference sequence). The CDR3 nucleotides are TGTGCCAGTAGTCCAGCGGGAGCCCCCTACGAGCAGTACTTC. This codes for CASSPAGAPYEQYF.

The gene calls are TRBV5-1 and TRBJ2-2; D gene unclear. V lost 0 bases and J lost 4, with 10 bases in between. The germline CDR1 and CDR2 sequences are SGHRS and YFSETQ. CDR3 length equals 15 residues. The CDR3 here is CASSLGSWGTGELFF. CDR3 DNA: TGCGCCAGCAGCTTGGGCAGTTGGGGCACCGGGGAGCTGTTTTTT.

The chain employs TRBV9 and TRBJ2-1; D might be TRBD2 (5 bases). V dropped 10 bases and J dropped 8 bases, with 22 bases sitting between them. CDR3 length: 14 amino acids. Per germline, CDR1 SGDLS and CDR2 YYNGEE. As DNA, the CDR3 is TGTGCCTCAGGCTCCGGACGGGGTAGCGATGAGCAGTTCTTC. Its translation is CASGSGRGSDEQFF.

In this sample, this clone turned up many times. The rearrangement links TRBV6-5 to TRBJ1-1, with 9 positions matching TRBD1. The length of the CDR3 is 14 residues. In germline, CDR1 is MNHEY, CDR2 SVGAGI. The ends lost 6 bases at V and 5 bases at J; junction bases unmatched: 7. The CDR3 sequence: CASSPTGGRTEAFF. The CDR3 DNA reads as TGTGCCAGCAGCCCGACAGGGGGTCGGACTGAAGCTTTCTTT.

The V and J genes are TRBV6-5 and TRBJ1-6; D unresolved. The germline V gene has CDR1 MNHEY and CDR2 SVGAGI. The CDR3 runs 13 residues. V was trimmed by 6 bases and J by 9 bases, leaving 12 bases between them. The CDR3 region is CASSQGRASPLHF. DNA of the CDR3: TGTGCCAGCAGCCAAGGAAGGGCTTCACCCCTCCACTTT.

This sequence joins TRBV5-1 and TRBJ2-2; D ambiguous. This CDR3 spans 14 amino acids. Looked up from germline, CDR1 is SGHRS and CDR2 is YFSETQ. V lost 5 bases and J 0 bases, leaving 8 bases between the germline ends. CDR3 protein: CASSKASNTGELFF. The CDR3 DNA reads TGCGCCAGCAGTAAGGCATCGAACACCGGGGAGCTGTTTTTT.

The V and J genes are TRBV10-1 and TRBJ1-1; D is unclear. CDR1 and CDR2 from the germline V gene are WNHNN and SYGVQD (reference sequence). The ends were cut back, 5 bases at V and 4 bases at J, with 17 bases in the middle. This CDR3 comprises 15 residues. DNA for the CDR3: TGCGCCAGCAGTCCCGTCGGGGATCGTATCACTGAAGCTTTCTTT. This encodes CASSPVGDRITEAFF.

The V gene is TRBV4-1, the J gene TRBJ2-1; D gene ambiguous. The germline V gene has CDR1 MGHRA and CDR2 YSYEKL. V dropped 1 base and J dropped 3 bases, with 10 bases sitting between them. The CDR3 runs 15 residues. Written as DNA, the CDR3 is TGCGCCAGCAGCCAAGGAGGATCTGGCTACAATGAGCAGTTCTTC. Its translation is CASSQGGSGYNEQFF.